Listed here are 11 T cell receptor beta chains from one sample, sequenced in a study of cytomegalovirus exposure and HLA in healthy donors. With 60 Vbeta and 13 Jbeta primers, the PCR was carried out. Assay: immunoSEQ multiplex PCR; the TCRdb copy retains only in-frame clones and omits some. In the table there are around 150,000 clones, about 80% of which are singletons. The sample taken for sequencing was PBMCs. The receptors come from a woman in her fifties or sixties in good health and CMV-seropositive.

About this clone: At one of its ends the junction is not consistent with the germline gene, which may arise from a read error. V gene TRBV7-7 combines with J gene TRBJ2-7; D might be TRBD2 (7 bases). Germline V gives CDR1 SSHAT, CDR2 FNYEAQ (reference sequence). CDR3 size: 14 residues. CDR3 DNA: TGTGCTAGCAGCCCCGGGGGGCGACCCTACGAGCAGTACTTC. Translated: CASSPGGRPYEQYF.

DNA of the CDR3: TGTGCCAGCAGCTTAGACTCTGGACTAGCGTTTTCAGATACGCAGTATTTT. It yields the protein CASSLDSGLAFSDTQYF. The chain couples TRBV7-8 to TRBJ2-3, with TRBD2 matching 9 bases. The CDR3 has 17 residues. V lost 1 base and J lost 4; bases outside the gene matches: 9. Looked up from germline, CDR1 is SGHVS and CDR2 is FQNEAQ. Complete variable domain (other parts from reference TRBV7-8 and TRBJ2-3): GAGVSQSPRYKVAKRGQDVALRCDPISGHVSLFWYQQALGQGPEFLTYFQNEAQLDKSGLPSDRFFAERPEGSVSTLKIQRTQQEDSAVYLCASSLDSGLAFSDTQYFGPGTRLTVL.

In DNA form, the CDR3 reads TGTGCCAGCAGTCCCAGACAGGGGGCCGCCTACGAGCAGTACTTC. It is translated as CASSPRQGAAYEQYF. This chain joins TRBV6-6 and TRBJ2-7; 10 nucleotides match TRBD1. Germline V gene data show CDR1 as MNHNY and CDR2 as SVGAGI (reference sequence). J lost 2 bases, V lost 5 bases, and 6 bases had no gene match. The CDR3 loop spans 15 amino acids.

The chain combines TRBV4-1 with TRBJ2-3; a possible D gene is TRBD1 (6 bases). Between the trimmed V and J ends, which lost 1 base and 4 bases, there was a span of 12 bases. Germline loops: CDR1 MGHRA, CDR2 YSYEKL. CDR3 length: 15 amino acids. DNA for the CDR3: TGCGCCAGCAGCCAAGCCCAACAGGGCGCAGATACGCAGTATTTT. Its protein product is CASSQAQQGADTQYF.

This chain joins TRBV2 and TRBJ2-3; 8 nucleotides agree with TRBD2. CDR3 length: 15 amino acids. Germline-derived CDR1 and CDR2 are SNHLY and FYNNEI. V gave up 1 base and J gave up 5 bases; unmatched junction bases: 5. Here the CDR3 reads CASSEVYTSGDTQYF. The CDR3 region has the DNA TGTGCCAGCAGTGAAGTCTATACTAGCGGAGATACGCAGTATTTT.

This chain links TRBV7-8 with TRBJ1-4; D remains unclear. The CDR3 is 13 residues long. With 3 bases removed from V and 7 bases from J, the gap between germline ends came to 9 bases. Germline CDR1 SGHVS, CDR2 FQNEAQ. In DNA, the CDR3 is TGTGCCAGCAGCTTTTCCCTTTTTGAAAAACTGTTTTTT. The encoded protein is CASSFSLFEKLFF.

This clone occurred once. The chain joins TRBV9 to TRBJ1-6; the match to TRBD1 covers 10 bases. Germline-derived CDR1 and CDR2 are SGDLS and YYNGEE. J gave up 9 bases and V 3 bases, and 3 bases lay outside the gene matches. There are 14 residues in the CDR3. The CDR3 reads CASSGWTGGSPLHF. The CDR3 bases are TGTGCCAGCAGCGGATGGACAGGGGGTTCACCCCTCCACTTT.

The chain uses TRBV28 and TRBJ2-1; 7 bases match TRBD1. The CDR3 runs 15 residues. Unmatched junction bases numbered 10, after V lost 7 bases and J lost 4 bases. Germline CDR1 reads MDHEN; CDR2 reads SYDVKM. The CDR3 DNA reads as TGTGCCAGCAAGCCGGGACAGTCTCATTACAATGAGCAGTTCTTC. Protein sequence: CASKPGQSHYNEQFF. The variable domain in full, with the rest retrieved from reference TRBV28 and TRBJ2-1, is DVKVTQSSRYLVKRTGEKVFLECVQDMDHENMFWYRQDPGLGLRLIYFSYDVKMKEKGDIPEGYSVSREKKERFSLILESASTNQTSMYLCASKPGQSHYNEQFFGPGTRLTVL.

J is TRBJ1-4 and V is TRBV5-1; no firm D call. The germline V and J ends were trimmed by 2 bases and 0 bases, with 8 bases remaining between them. Germline V CDR1 and CDR2: SGHRS, YFSETQ. This CDR3 has 15 residues. The CDR3 DNA is TGCGCCAGCAGCTTCCTCGGGGCAACTAATGAAAAACTGTTTTTT. Protein: CASSFLGATNEKLFF.

The chain joins TRBV5-6 to TRBJ2-3; possibly TRBD2 for D (5 bases). The germline V gene has CDR1 SGHDT and CDR2 YYEEEE. This CDR3 contains 16 residues. Trimming pared 3 bases from V and 5 bases from J, leaving 19 bases between. CDR3 residues: CASSSSGRREGDTQYF. In DNA, the CDR3 is TGTGCCAGCAGCTCATCCGGCCGACGAGAGGGAGATACGCAGTATTTT.

The gene calls are TRBV6-6 and TRBJ2-5; D remains unclear. In germline, CDR1 is MNHNY, CDR2 SVGAGI (reference sequence). The CDR3 runs to 13 residues. V lost 6 bases, J lost 2 bases, and 10 bases lay in between. The chain's CDR3 is CASSRGVQETQYF. CDR3 DNA sequence: TGTGCCAGCAGCCGCGGAGTGCAAGAGACCCAGTACTTC.